The clone carrying this TCR beta chain showed up many times. Antigen specificity is unknown. TCR beta libraries were made by quantitative 5'-RACE with molecular barcodes. TCRdb called the 5' RACE reads again in MiXCR, with one record for every CDR3 protein. The sample holds roughly 240,000 distinct CDR3 sequences, under 8.5% seen once. The source of the sample is a study of CD8 T cells in ankylosing spondylitis. General study points: Matched synovial fluid from ankylosing spondylitis patients was reported to be enriched for disease-linked clones. Relatively scarce in peripheral blood, disease-linked clones were CD8+. Among TCR beta sequences, a motif of roughly 8 highly homologous variants appeared characteristic of ankylosing spondylitis blood.

Germline V gene sequence: CDR1 SGHAT, CDR2 FQNNGV. Deletions cut 6 bases from V and 1 base from J, with 9 bases between. CDR3 size: 13 residues. This chain links TRBV11-2 with TRBJ1-1, with no clear D. The sequencing sample was made of blood, either unsorted or a sorted T cell fraction (not recorded which). The receptor was derived from a female donor with ankylosing spondylitis or in good health (not recorded which). CDR3 region: CASSSGRNTEAFF. CDR3 in DNA: TGTGCCAGCAGTTCTGGTCGGAACACTGAAGCTTTCTTT.